This T cell receptor (beta chain) was sequenced in a study of OX40 agonist ivuxolimab in advanced cancers. Here immunoSEQ multiplex PCR was the method, and the copy in TCRdb shows in-frame clones only, minus some. The sample carries 72,000 or so clones, 70% to 85% recorded once. V lost 5 bases and J 8 bases, leaving 9 bases between the germline ends. CDR1 is MDHEN, CDR2 SYDVKM, per germline. This CDR3 spans 12 amino acids. A word on this clone: Its cognate antigen is unknown.

Study conclusions and caveats: Dose levels from 0.1 to 3.0 mg/kg saw CD4+ and CD8+ blood T cells expand clonally by week 6.

The receptor was isolated from an adult with an advanced solid tumor such as melanoma, head and neck, liver or kidney cancer. Sequenced here: CD4+ or CD8+ T cells sorted from blood, sampled in a trial of the OX40 agonist ivuxolimab. V gene TRBV28 combines with J gene TRBJ1-4; the D is unclear. CDR3: CASSESVEKLFF. The DNA of the CDR3 is TGTGCCAGCAGTGAGTCGGTGGAAAAACTGTTTTTT.